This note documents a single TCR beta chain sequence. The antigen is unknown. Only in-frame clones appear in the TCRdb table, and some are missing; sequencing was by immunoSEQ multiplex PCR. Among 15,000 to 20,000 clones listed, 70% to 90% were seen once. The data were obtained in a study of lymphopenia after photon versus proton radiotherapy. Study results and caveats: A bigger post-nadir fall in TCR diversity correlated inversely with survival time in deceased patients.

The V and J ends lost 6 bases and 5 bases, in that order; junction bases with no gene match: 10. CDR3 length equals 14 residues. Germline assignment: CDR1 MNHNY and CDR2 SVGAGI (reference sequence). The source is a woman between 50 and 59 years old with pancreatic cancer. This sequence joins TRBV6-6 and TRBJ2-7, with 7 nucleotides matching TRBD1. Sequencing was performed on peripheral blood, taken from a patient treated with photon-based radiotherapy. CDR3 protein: CASRTRQGGDEQYF. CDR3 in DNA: TGTGCCAGCAGGACCAGACAGGGCGGAGACGAGCAGTACTTC.